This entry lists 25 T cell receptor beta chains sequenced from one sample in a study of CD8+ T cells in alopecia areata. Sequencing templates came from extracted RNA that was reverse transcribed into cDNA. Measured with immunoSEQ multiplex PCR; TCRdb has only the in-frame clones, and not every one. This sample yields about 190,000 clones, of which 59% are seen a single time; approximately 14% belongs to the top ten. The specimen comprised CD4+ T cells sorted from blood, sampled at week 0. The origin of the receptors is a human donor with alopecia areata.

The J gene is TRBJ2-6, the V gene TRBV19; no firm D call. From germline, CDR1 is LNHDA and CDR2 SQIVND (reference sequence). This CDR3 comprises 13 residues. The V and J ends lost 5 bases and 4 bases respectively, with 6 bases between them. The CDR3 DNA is TGTGCCAGTAGTCCGACCGGGGCCAACGTCCTGACTTTC. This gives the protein CASSPTGANVLTF.

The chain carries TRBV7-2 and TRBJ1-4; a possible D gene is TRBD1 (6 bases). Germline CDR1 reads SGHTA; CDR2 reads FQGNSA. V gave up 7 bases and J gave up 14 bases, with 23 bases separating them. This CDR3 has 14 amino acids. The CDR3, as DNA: TGTGCCAGCACCAGCGCCGGGGGGGCCGGAAAGCTGTTTTTT. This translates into CASTSAGGAGKLFF.

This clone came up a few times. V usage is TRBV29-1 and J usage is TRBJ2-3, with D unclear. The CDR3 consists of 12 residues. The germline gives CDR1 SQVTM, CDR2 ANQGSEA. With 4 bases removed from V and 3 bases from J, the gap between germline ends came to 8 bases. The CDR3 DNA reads TGCAGCGTTGTTCAGGCAACAGATACGCAGTATTTT. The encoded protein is CSVVQATDTQYF.

The CDR3 is CASSQGVENIQYF. As DNA, the CDR3 is TGTGCCAGCAGCCAAGGGGTTGAAAACATTCAGTACTTC. The chain joins TRBV4-2 to TRBJ2-4, with D hard to call. The CDR3 is 13 amino acids. Germline V gene lookup returns CDR1 LGHNA and CDR2 YNFKEQ. V lost 1 base and J 5 bases, leaving 6 bases between the germline ends.

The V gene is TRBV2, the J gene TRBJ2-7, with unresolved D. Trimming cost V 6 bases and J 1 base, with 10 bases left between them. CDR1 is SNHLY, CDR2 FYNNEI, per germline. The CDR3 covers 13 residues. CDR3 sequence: CASSDYRSYEQYF. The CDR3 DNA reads TGTGCCAGCAGCGATTACAGATCCTACGAGCAGTACTTC.

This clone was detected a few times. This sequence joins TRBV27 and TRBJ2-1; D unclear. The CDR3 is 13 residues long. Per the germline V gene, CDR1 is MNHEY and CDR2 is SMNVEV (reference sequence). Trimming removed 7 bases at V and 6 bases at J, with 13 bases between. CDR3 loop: CASMDQVSNEQFF. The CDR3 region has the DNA TGTGCCAGCATGGACCAGGTGTCCAATGAGCAGTTCTTC.

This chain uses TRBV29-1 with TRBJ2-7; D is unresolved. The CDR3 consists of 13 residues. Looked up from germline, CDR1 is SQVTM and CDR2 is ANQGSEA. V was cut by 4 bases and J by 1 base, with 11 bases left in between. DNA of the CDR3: TGCAGCGTTGTTAGGCTGCCATCCTACGAGCAGTACTTC. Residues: CSVVRLPSYEQYF.

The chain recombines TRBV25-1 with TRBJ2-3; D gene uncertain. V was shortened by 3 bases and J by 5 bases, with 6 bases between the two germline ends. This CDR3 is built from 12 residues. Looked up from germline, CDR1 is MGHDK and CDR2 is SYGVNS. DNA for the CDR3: TGTGCCAGCAGTGAGACGAGAGATACGCAGTATTTT. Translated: CASSETRDTQYF.

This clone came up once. The CDR3 is CASSELYIGPQHF. The CDR3 nucleotides read TGTGCCAGCAGTGAACTCTACATTGGGCCCCAGCATTTT. This chain connects TRBV6-1 to TRBJ1-5; D is undetermined. CDR1 is MNHNS, CDR2 SASEGT, per germline. The CDR3 loop spans 13 amino acids. V was clipped by 2 bases and J by 9 bases, with 11 bases between them.

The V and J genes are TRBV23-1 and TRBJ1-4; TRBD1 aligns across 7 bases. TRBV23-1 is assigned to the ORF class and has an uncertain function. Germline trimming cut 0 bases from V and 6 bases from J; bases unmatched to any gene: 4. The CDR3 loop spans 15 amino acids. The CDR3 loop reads CASSQSTGNHEKLFF. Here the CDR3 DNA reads TGCGCCAGCAGTCAATCGACAGGGAACCATGAAAAACTGTTTTTT.

DNA of the CDR3: TGTGCCAGCAGCATAAGCAGAATGGAGACCCAGTACTTC. It translates to CASSISRMETQYF. The chain has TRBV7-2 and TRBJ2-5; no reliable D call. The germline V gene has CDR1 SGHTA and CDR2 FQGNSA. The CDR3 has 13 residues. V lost 5 bases, J lost 5 bases, and 12 bases lay in between. The full variable domain, with the rest looked up from reference TRBV7-2 and TRBJ2-5, is GAGVSQSPSNKVTEKGKDVELRCDPISGHTALYWYRQSLGQGLEFLIYFQGNSAPDKSGLPSDRFSAERTGGSVSTLTIQRTQQEDSAVYLCASSISRMETQYFGPGTRLLVL.

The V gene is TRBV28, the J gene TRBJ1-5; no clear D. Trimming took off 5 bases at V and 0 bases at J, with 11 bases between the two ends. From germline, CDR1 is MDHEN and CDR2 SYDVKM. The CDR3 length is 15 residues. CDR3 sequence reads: CASSTPSGSNQPQHF. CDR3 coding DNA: TGTGCCAGCAGTACACCCTCAGGTAGCAATCAGCCCCAGCATTTT.

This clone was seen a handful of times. Here the CDR3 reads CASSPTGTYEQYF. CDR3 nucleotides: TGCGCCAGCAGCCCGACAGGTACCTACGAGCAGTACTTC. V is TRBV5-1 and J is TRBJ2-7; D might be TRBD1 (6 bases). The V end was cut by 4 bases, the J end by 2 bases, with 10 bases between. Germline V gives CDR1 SGHRS, CDR2 YFSETQ. The CDR3 is made up of 13 amino acids.

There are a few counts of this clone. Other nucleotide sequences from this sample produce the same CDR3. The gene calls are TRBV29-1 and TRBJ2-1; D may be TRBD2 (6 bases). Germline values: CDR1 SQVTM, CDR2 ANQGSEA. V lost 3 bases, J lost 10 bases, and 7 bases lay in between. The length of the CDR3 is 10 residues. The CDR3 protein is CSVEEGEQFF. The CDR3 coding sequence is TGCAGCGTTGAGGAGGGGGAGCAGTTCTTC.

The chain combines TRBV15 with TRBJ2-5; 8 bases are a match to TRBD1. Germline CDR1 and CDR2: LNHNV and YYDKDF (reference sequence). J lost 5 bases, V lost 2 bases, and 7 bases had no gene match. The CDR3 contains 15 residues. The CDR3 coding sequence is TGTGCCACCAGCAGAACATACAGGACAGGGGAGACCCAGTACTTC. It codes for CATSRTYRTGETQYF.

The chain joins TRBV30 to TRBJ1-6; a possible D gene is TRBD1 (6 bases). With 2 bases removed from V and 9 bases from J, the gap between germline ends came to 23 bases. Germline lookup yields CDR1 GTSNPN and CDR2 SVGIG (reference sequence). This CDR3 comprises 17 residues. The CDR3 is CAWSIPSGQRQGSPLHF. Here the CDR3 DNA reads TGTGCCTGGAGTATACCCTCCGGACAGCGTCAGGGTTCACCCCTCCACTTT.

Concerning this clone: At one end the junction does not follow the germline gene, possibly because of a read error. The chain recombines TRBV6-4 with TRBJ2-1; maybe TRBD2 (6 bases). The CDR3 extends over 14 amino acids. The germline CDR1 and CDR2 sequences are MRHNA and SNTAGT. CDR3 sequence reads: CASSVTGRYSEQFF. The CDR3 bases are TGTGCCAGCAGTGTCACCGGGAGATACAGTGAGCAGTTCTTC.

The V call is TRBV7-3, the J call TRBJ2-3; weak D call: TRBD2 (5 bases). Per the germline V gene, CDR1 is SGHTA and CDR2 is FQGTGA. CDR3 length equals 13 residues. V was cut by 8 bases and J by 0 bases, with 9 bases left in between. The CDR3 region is CASSRASTDTQYF. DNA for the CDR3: TGTGCCAGCTCGAGGGCTAGCACAGATACGCAGTATTTT.

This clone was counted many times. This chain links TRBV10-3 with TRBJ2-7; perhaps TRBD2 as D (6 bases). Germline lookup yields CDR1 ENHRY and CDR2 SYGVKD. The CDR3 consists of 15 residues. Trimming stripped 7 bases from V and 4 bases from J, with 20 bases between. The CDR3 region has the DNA TGTGCCATCACTCCGGGCCCAAGACGGGAGTACGAGCAGTACTTC. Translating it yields CAITPGPRREYEQYF.

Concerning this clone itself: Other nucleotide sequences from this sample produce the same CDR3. In DNA form, the CDR3 reads TGTGCCAGCAGCTTAGTAAGGGAGACCCAGTACTTC. This encodes CASSLVRETQYF. The chain has TRBV11-2 and TRBJ2-5; D not certain. This CDR3 has 12 amino acids. Germline CDR1 SGHAT, CDR2 FQNNGV. Trimming pared 1 base from V and 5 bases from J, leaving 5 bases between.

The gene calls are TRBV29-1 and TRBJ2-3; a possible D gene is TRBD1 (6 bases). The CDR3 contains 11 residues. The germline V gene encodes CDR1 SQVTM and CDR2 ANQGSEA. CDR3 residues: CSWGLTDTQYF. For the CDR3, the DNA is TGCAGTTGGGGGCTCACAGATACGCAGTATTTT.

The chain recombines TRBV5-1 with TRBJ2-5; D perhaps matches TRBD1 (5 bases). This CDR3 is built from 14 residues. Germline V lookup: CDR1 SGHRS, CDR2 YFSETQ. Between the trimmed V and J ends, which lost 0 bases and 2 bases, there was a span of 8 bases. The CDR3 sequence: CASSLGRQQETQYF. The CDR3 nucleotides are TGCGCCAGCAGCTTGGGGAGACAGCAAGAGACCCAGTACTTC.

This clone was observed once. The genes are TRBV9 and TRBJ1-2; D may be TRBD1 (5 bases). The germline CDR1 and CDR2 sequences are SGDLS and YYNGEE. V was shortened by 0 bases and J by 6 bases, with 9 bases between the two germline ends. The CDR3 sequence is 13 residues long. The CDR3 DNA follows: TGTGCCAGCAGCGTAGGGGGGAAGGATGGCTACACCTTC. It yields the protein CASSVGGKDGYTF.

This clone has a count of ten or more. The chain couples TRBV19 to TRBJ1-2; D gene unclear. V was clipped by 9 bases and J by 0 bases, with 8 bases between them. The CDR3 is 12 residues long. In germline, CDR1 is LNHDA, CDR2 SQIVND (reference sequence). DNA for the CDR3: TGTGCCAGCAACAGCGCTAACTATGGCTACACCTTC. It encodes CASNSANYGYTF.

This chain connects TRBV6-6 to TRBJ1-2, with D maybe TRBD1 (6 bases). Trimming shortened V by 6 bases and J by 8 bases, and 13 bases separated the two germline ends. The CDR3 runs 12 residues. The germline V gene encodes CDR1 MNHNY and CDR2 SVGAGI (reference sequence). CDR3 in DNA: TGTGCCAGCAGCACTACAGGGACCGGCTACACCTTC. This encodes CASSTTGTGYTF.